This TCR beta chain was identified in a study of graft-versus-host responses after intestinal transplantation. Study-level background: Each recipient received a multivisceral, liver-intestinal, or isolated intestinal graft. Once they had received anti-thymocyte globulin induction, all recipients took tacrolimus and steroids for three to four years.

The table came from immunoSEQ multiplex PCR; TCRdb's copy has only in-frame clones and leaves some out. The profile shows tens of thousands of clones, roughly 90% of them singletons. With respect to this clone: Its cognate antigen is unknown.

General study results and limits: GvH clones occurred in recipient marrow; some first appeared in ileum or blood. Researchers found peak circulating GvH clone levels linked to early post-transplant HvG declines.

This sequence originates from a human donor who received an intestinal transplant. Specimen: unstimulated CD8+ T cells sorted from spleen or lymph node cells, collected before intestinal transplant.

The CDR3 coding sequence is TGTGCCAGCAGTGACTCGGGGGCAGGGCGAGACAATCAGCCCCAGCATTTT. Protein: CASSDSGAGRDNQPQHF. This chain uses TRBV6-4 with TRBJ1-5; the D gene is possibly TRBD1 (6 bases). The V end was cut by 0 bases, the J end by 3 bases, with 15 bases between. Germline V gene data show CDR1 as MRHNA and CDR2 as SNTAGT. There are 17 residues in the CDR3.